These 24 T cell receptor beta chains were all obtained from the same sample, sequenced in a study of human T cells and chemical hapten exposure. Documented time point: patch test 1, 2 weeks after DPC sensitization. The treatment is: therapeutic diphenylcyclopropenone sensitization with weekly scalp DPC. TCRdb fed the RACE reads into MiXCR, producing one record per CDR3 protein. The data show more than 90,000 distinct CDR3 sequences, 10% to 13% seen once. The sequences come from whole blood, collected in connection with sensitization to the hapten diphenylcyclopropenone (DPC). The receptors here all came from a man aged 35 to 55 with alopecia areata. Some clones in this sample may be carry-over from other donors' samples.

The chain combines TRBV5-1 with TRBJ2-2; TRBD1 or TRBD2 may be the D gene (5 bases each). V shed 2 bases and J shed 2 bases, with 7 bases lying between them. Germline lookup yields CDR1 SGHRS and CDR2 YFSETQ. The CDR3 totals 14 residues. The CDR3 loop is CASSFGGNTGELFF. The DNA for the CDR3 is TGCGCCAGCAGCTTTGGGGGTAACACCGGGGAGCTGTTTTTT.

This clonotype was seen a handful of times. V usage is TRBV29-1 and J usage is TRBJ1-2, with D maybe TRBD1 (6 bases). The CDR3 totals 15 residues. V lost 0 bases and J lost 2, with 13 bases in between. Germline lookup yields CDR1 SQVTM and CDR2 ANQGSEA. CDR3 DNA: TGCAGCGTTGAAGATCAAAGGACAGCAAACTATGGCTACACCTTC. It specifies CSVEDQRTANYGYTF.

This clonotype has a handful of counts. The chain recombines TRBV9 with TRBJ1-1; TRBD1 is a possible D gene (5 bases). The length of the CDR3 is 16 residues. The V gene lost 0 bases and the J gene lost 0 bases, with 12 bases spanning the gap. Germline CDR1 is SGDLS and CDR2 is YYNGEE. The CDR3, as DNA: TGTGCCAGCAGCGTAGGAGGGCTAGGGGTGAACACTGAAGCTTTCTTT. It specifies CASSVGGLGVNTEAFF.

This clonotype has a handful of counts. CDR3 coding DNA: TGCGCCAGCAGCTTGGAGGGCGGCTCCTACAATGAGCAGTTCTTC. Protein product: CASSLEGGSYNEQFF. The chain employs TRBV5-1 and TRBJ2-1, with D unresolved. This CDR3 spans 15 amino acids. Germline values: CDR1 SGHRS, CDR2 YFSETQ. The V end lost 0 bases, the J end lost 0 bases, and 7 bases lay between the germline ends.

The sample holds many counts of this clonotype. The rearrangement uses TRBV3-1 and TRBJ2-2; D remains unclear. Germline V CDR1 and CDR2: LGHDT, YNNKEL (reference sequence). CDR3 length equals 13 residues. V was clipped by 4 bases and J by 5 bases, with 8 bases between them. Here the CDR3 DNA reads TGTGCCAGCAGCCGAACTGATACCGGGGAGCTGTTTTTT. Amino acid sequence: CASSRTDTGELFF.

The rearrangement uses TRBV7-8 and TRBJ1-1, with TRBD1 matching 8 bases. CDR3 length: 16 amino acids. J lost 5 bases, V lost 6 bases, and 14 bases had no gene match. Germline loops: CDR1 SGHVS, CDR2 FQNEAQ. CDR3 sequence reads: CASREQPTGGWTEAFF. DNA for the CDR3: TGTGCCAGCAGAGAACAACCAACAGGGGGGTGGACTGAAGCTTTCTTT.

The table lists this clonotype with a few counts. J is TRBJ2-3 and V is TRBV3-1; weak D call: TRBD2 (5 bases). This CDR3 region has 13 residues. V was cut by 2 bases and J by 6 bases, with 9 bases left in between. CDR1 and CDR2 (germline): LGHDT, YNNKEL (reference sequence). CDR3 loop: CASSQQERDTQYF. CDR3 coding DNA: TGTGCCAGCAGCCAACAGGAGCGGGATACGCAGTATTTT.

The rearrangement uses TRBV20-1 and TRBJ1-5; tentative D call: TRBD1 (6 bases). Trimming shortened V by 5 bases and J by 6 bases, and 11 bases separated the two germline ends. The V gene's germline CDR1 is DFQATT and CDR2 SNEGSKA (reference sequence). The CDR3 sequence is 12 residues long. CDR3 in DNA: TGCAGTGCTCTACAGGGAAGTCAGCCCCAGCATTTT. Amino acid sequence: CSALQGSQPQHF.

The chain recombines TRBV20-1 with TRBJ2-7; 10 nucleotides align to TRBD2. This CDR3 region has 16 residues. With 2 bases clipped from V and 4 bases from J, the junction kept 11 bases outside the gene matches. The germline CDR1 and CDR2 sequences are DFQATT and SNEGSKA (reference sequence). CDR3: CSARPGLAKKEYEQYF. The CDR3 nucleotides read TGCAGTGCTAGACCGGGACTAGCGAAAAAAGAATACGAGCAGTACTTC.

The sample holds a few counts of this clonotype. V and J are TRBV4-3 and TRBJ1-6; D possibly corresponds to TRBD1 (6 bases). Looked up from germline, CDR1 is LGHNA and CDR2 is YSLEER. Trimming pared 5 bases from V and 1 base from J, leaving 9 bases between. CDR3 length equals 15 residues. CDR3: CASSVTGSYNSPLHF. The CDR3 DNA reads as TGCGCCAGCAGCGTCACAGGGTCCTATAATTCACCCCTCCACTTT.

Comments on this clonotype: Relative to the germline gene, one junction end is altered; a read error may explain this. V is TRBV2 and J is TRBJ2-7, with a weak D call TRBD1 (6 bases). Germline lookup yields CDR1 SNHLY and CDR2 FYNNEI. CDR3 length: 15 amino acids. CDR3 in amino acids: CASREQGPSVYEQYF. The CDR3 DNA follows: TGTGCCAGCCGTGAACAGGGACCGAGTGTCTACGAGCAGTACTTC.

In this sample, this clonotype turned up a few times. This chain links TRBV6-5 with TRBJ2-3, with TRBD2 matching over 8 bases. The CDR3 extends over 15 amino acids. CDR1 and CDR2 from the germline V gene are MNHEY and SVGAGI. V dropped 0 bases and J dropped 5; count of bases not matched to a gene: 4. The CDR3 here is CASSYSMSGGDTQYF. The CDR3 nucleotides read TGTGCCAGCAGTTACTCGATGAGCGGGGGAGATACGCAGTATTTT.

This clonotype was seen repeatedly, ten times or more. The rearrangement joins TRBV29-1 to TRBJ1-1; D unclear. Trimming removed 5 bases from V and 1 base from J, with 8 bases in between. The CDR3 is 12 amino acids. Germline V gene lookup returns CDR1 SQVTM and CDR2 ANQGSEA. CDR3: CSVRRSNTEAFF. In DNA form, the CDR3 reads TGCAGCGTTCGGAGGTCGAACACTGAAGCTTTCTTT.

CDR3 protein: CASSDGRGLNGELFF. CDR3 sequence (DNA): TGCGCCAGCAGTGATGGGAGGGGGCTGAACGGGGAGCTGTTTTTT. The chain recombines TRBV10-2 with TRBJ2-2; tentatively, D is TRBD1 or TRBD2 (7 bases each). This CDR3 has 15 amino acids. Germline values: CDR1 WSHSY, CDR2 SAAADI. The V gene lost 3 bases and the J gene lost 7 bases, with 15 bases spanning the gap.

This rearrangement joins TRBV28 to TRBJ1-3; D is uncertain. The V end was cut by 6 bases, the J end by 1 base, with 7 bases between. Germline CDR1 is MDHEN and CDR2 is SYDVKM. The CDR3 consists of 13 residues. The chain's CDR3 is CASREGSGNTIYF. DNA of the CDR3: TGTGCCAGCAGAGAAGGATCTGGAAACACCATATATTTT.

This clonotype turned up a few times. V gene TRBV24-1 combines with J gene TRBJ1-1; TRBD1 matches 7 bases. Trimming at V came to 7 bases and at J to 1 base, leaving 5 bases not matched to a gene. CDR1 is KGHDR, CDR2 SFDVKD, per germline. The CDR3 has 14 residues. The CDR3: CATSPGQRNTEAFF. The CDR3 DNA is TGTGCCACCAGCCCGGGACAGAGGAACACTGAAGCTTTCTTT.

This clonotype was observed a handful of times. V and J are TRBV6-6 and TRBJ1-4; no definite D call. The V gene's germline CDR1 is MNHNY and CDR2 SVGAGI (reference sequence). The CDR3 sequence is 15 residues long. V gave up 7 bases and J gave up 0 bases, with 12 bases separating them. CDR3 amino acids: CASNGAPATNEKLFF. The CDR3 region has the DNA TGTGCCAGCAACGGAGCACCAGCAACTAATGAAAAACTGTTTTTT.

The rearrangement joins TRBV30 to TRBJ2-5; the match to TRBD2 covers 7 bases. The CDR3 totals 17 residues. Germline V gene data show CDR1 as GTSNPN and CDR2 as SVGIG (reference sequence). After removal of 1 base from V and 3 bases from J, the junction contained 14 bases not matched to a gene. The CDR3 region is CAWSGGLAQRDEETQYF. The CDR3 DNA sequence: TGTGCCTGGAGTGGGGGACTGGCCCAGCGGGACGAAGAGACCCAGTACTTC.

The CDR3: CASSQDIGGLGGNTIYF. CDR3 coding DNA: TGCGCCAGCAGCCAAGATATTGGGGGACTCGGCGGAAACACCATATATTTT. The chain recombines TRBV4-1 with TRBJ1-3; D may be TRBD1 (5 bases). Trimming stripped 0 bases from V and 4 bases from J, with 16 bases between. The CDR3 consists of 17 residues. Germline V gene data show CDR1 as MGHRA and CDR2 as YSYEKL.

A remark on this clonotype: Since a much larger clone is just one base distant, this may be a read error. The V and J genes are TRBV6-2 or TRBV6-3 and TRBJ1-5; D unresolved. Germline CDR1 reads MNHEY; CDR2 reads SVGEGT. This CDR3 contains 13 residues. The CDR3 DNA reads as TGTGCCGGCAGTTCCCAGCTTACTCAGCCCCAGCATTTT. The encoded protein is CAGSSQLTQPQHF.

This clonotype has a count of ten or more. The J gene is TRBJ1-5, the V gene TRBV4-3; D is unresolved. CDR3 length: 17 residues. Trimming pared 0 bases from V and 4 bases from J, leaving 16 bases between. Germline-derived CDR1 and CDR2 are LGHNA and YSLEER. In DNA form, the CDR3 reads TGCGCCAGCAGCCAAGAATCAGCTGTGGCGGAAAATCAGCCCCAGCATTTT. Its protein is CASSQESAVAENQPQHF.

The V gene is TRBV20-1, the J gene TRBJ2-3; maybe TRBD2 (5 bases). From germline, CDR1 is DFQATT and CDR2 SNEGSKA (reference sequence). The CDR3 has 16 residues. Trimming left V 1 base short and J 1 base short, with 15 bases between. CDR3 coding DNA: TGCAGTGCTAGAGCTCTACGGAGGCAGGGCACAGATACGCAGTATTTT. Translating it yields CSARALRRQGTDTQYF.

The chain recombines TRBV12-3 or TRBV12-4 with TRBJ2-3; TRBD2 matches 9 bases. The CDR3 has 15 amino acids. Losses at the gene ends were 8 bases for V and 4 bases for J; bases not matched to a gene: 10. CDR3 region: CASDIAGGPPDTQYF. CDR3 bases: TGTGCCAGCGATATCGCGGGAGGGCCCCCAGATACGCAGTATTTT.

This clonotype was recorded many times. CDR3 loop: CASSLMAPEKLFF. The CDR3 DNA reads as TGTGCCAGCAGTTTAATGGCACCTGAAAAACTGTTTTTT. This chain uses TRBV12-3 or TRBV12-4 with TRBJ1-4, with unresolved D. This CDR3 is 13 amino acids long. The V end was cut by 2 bases, the J end by 7 bases, with 8 bases between.